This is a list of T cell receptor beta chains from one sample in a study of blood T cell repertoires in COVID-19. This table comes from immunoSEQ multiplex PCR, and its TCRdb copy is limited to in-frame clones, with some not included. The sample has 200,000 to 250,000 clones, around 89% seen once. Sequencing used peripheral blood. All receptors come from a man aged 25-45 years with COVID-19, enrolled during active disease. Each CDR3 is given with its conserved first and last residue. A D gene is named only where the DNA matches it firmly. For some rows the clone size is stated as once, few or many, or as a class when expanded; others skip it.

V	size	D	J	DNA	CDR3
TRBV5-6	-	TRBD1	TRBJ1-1	TGTGCCAGCAGCTTAGATCCGGGACAGGGGCAGGAAGCTTTCTTT	CASSLDPGQGQEAFF
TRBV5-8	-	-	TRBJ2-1	TGTGCCAGCATGGAAGGACTCACCTACAATGAGCAGTTCTTC	CASMEGLTYNEQFF
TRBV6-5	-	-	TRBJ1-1	TGTGCCAGCAGTTACTCGGGCGGGGCAGGGCTGGGAGCTTTCTTT	CASSYSGGAGLGAFF
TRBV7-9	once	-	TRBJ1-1	TGTGCCAGCAGCTTAGATACAGGAAAAGCTTTCTTT	CASSLDTGKAFF
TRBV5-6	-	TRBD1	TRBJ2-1	TGTGCCAGCAGCAGGACAGGGGGCCCTTTCAATGAGCAGTTCTTC	CASSRTGGPFNEQFF
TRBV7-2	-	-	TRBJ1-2	TGTGCCAGCAGCTTAAGGCTGAGGTCCTATGGCTACACCTTC	CASSLRLRSYGYTF
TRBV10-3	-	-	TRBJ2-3	TGTGCCAGCCAGACCGGGACTAGCACAGATACGCAGTATTTT	CASQTGTSTDTQYF
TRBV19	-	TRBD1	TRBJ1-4	TGTGCCAGTAGTGCATACGACAGGGATAATGAAAAACTGTTTTTT	CASSAYDRDNEKLFF
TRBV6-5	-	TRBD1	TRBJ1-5	TGTGCCAGCAGTTTTACAGGGGGCGGCCAGCCCCAGCATTTT	CASSFTGGGQPQHF
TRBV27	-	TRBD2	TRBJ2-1	TGTGCCAGCAACCCGCAGGTCCGTGGACTAGCGGTGAGCAATGAGCAGTTCTTC	CASNPQVRGLAVSNEQFF
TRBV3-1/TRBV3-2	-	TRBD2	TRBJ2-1	TGTGCCAGCAGCCACTCGTTTCGTAGCGGGAGGGTCCAAGGGGACAATGAGCAGTTCTTC	CASSHSFRSGRVQGDNEQFF
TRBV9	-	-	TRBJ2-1	TGTGCCAGCAGCGTAGGTGGTCCGGGTAGGCCGGAGCAGTTCTTC	CASSVGGPGRPEQFF
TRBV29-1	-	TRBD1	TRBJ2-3	TGCAGCGTTGAGCCCGCGGAAGACAGGGTTCGGGATACGCAGTATTTT	CSVEPAEDRVRDTQYF
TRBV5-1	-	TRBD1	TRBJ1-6	TGCGCCAGCAGCTTGCTCGGTCCGGGACAGGGGGACTCACCCCTCCACTTT	CASSLLGPGQGDSPLHF
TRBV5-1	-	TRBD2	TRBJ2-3	TGCGCCAGCAGCTTGGGCGGGGGGGCAGCAGATACGCAGTATTTT	CASSLGGGAADTQYF
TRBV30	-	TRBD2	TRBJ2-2	TGTGCCTGGAGTGTACTAGGACTAGCAGCCGGGGAGCTGTTTTTT	CAWSVLGLAAGELFF
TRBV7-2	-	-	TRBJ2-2	TGTGCCAGCAGCCGCGGGCCGGGGTTCGGGGAGCTGTTTTTT	CASSRGPGFGELFF
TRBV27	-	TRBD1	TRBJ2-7	TGTGCCAGCAGTCATCGGACAGGGAGCTCCTACGAGCAGTACTTC	CASSHRTGSSYEQYF
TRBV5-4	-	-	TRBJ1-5	TGTGCCAGCAGCCTCAGGGGTGGCAATCAGCCCCAGCATTTT	CASSLRGGNQPQHF
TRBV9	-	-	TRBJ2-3	TGTGCCAGCAGCGTAGCAGGGACAGATACGCAGTATTTT	CASSVAGTDTQYF
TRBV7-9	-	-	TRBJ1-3	TGTGCCAGCAGCTTACGGCGGAGCCGCGGGGATGGAAACACCATATATTTT	CASSLRRSRGDGNTIYF
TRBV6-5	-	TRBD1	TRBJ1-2	TGTGCCAGCAGACCGACAGGGACGGGTGGCTATGGCTACACCTTC	CASRPTGTGGYGYTF
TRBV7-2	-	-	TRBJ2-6	TGTGCCAGCAGCTTAGTCGGGGGGCCCATCTCTGGGGCCAACGTCCTGACTTTC	CASSLVGGPISGANVLTF
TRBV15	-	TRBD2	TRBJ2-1	TGTGCCACCAACAGAGATGGCGGCGGGACTAGCGGGGGGAATGAGCAGTTCTTC	CATNRDGGGTSGGNEQFF
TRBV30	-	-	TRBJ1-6	TGTGCCCAAGGGGAGGGATCCTATAATTCACCCCTCCACTTT	CAQGEGSYNSPLHF
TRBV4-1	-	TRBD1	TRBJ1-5	TGCGCCAGCAGCCTCACCCCGGCGACAGGGAAGAACAATCAGCCCCAGCATTTT	CASSLTPATGKNNQPQHF
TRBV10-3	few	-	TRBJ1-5	TGTGCCATAACGAAGGGGGTGGGTCAGCCCCAGCATTTT	CAITKGVGQPQHF
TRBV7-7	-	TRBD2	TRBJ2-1	TGTGCCAGCAGCCCGGCCCTACTAGCGGGGTCCCACAATGAGCAGTTCTTC	CASSPALLAGSHNEQFF
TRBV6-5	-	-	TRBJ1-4	TGTGCCAGCAGTTACTCGCGGGGTGTTTGGGAAAAACTGTTTTTT	CASSYSRGVWEKLFF
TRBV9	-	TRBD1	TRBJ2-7	TGTGCCAGCAGCGTAGGATCGGACAGGGGCTCCGAGCAGTACTTC	CASSVGSDRGSEQYF
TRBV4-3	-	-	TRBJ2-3	TGCGCCAGCAGCCAAGAGACCCCAGGGGATGAGGCAGATACGCAGTATTTT	CASSQETPGDEADTQYF
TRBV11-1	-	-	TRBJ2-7	TGTGCCAGCAGCTGGCCCCTAGCGGCAGGGGACTACGAGCAGTACTTC	CASSWPLAAGDYEQYF
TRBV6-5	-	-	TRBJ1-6	TGTGCCAGCAGTTCGAACGCAGCCTATAATTCACCCCTCCACTTT	CASSSNAAYNSPLHF
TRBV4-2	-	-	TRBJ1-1	TGTGCCAGCAGCCATCCGGAGGGGAGACAGGAAGCTTTCTTT	CASSHPEGRQEAFF
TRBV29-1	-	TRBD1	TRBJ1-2	TGCAGCGTTGAAGGCCCAGGACAGGGATTAATAAACTATGGCTACACCTTC	CSVEGPGQGLINYGYTF
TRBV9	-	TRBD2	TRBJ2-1	TGTGCCAGCAGCGTAGGGGTATTAGCGGGAGGTGGGGATGAGCAGTTCTTC	CASSVGVLAGGGDEQFF
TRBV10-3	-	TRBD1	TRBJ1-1	TGTGCCACGATACAGGGGGCCGACACTGAAGCTTTCTTT	CATIQGADTEAFF
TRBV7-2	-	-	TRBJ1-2	TGTGCCAGCAGCACTCAGGGGACCGTCTATGGCTACACCTTC	CASSTQGTVYGYTF
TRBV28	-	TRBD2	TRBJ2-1	TGTGCCAGCAGTTTAGGGGCGACTAGCGGGGCTTCCAATGAGCAGTTCTTC	CASSLGATSGASNEQFF
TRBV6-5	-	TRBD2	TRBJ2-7	TGTGCCAGCAGTTACTCCAGCGGGAGCGGGTACGAGCAGTACTTC	CASSYSSGSGYEQYF
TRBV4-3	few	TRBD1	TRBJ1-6	TGCGCCAGCAGCCAAGGTTTTTCGACAGGGAGCTCCTATAATTCACCCCTCCACTTT	CASSQGFSTGSSYNSPLHF
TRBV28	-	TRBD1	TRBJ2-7	TGTGCCAGCAGTCCCTCCGGGACAGGGGTCTCCTACGAGCAGTACTTC	CASSPSGTGVSYEQYF
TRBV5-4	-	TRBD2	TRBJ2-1	TGTGCCAGCAGCTTGTACGCTAGCGGGGGCTACAATGAGCAGTTCTTC	CASSLYASGGYNEQFF
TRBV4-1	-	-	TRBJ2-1	TGCGCCAGCAGCCAAGATCCCGGGGAACCCCACAATGAGCAGTTCTTC	CASSQDPGEPHNEQFF
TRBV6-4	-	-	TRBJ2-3	TGTGCCAGCAGTGACTTGGGGGGAAAGGATACGCAGTATTTT	CASSDLGGKDTQYF
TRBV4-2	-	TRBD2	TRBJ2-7	TGTGCCAGCAGCCAAAATAGACTAGCGAGTACCTACGAGCAGTACTTC	CASSQNRLASTYEQYF
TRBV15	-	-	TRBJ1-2	TGTGCCACCAGTTCGGTCCTCGGCAGGGGCGTTGGCTACACCTTC	CATSSVLGRGVGYTF
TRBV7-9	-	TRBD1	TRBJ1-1	TGTGCCAGCAGCCCCGGGGACAGGGGGATGCGGTACACTGAAGCTTTCTTT	CASSPGDRGMRYTEAFF
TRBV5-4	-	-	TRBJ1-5	TGTGCCAGCAGCTTGGGTCCGGGGGGGGATCAGCCCCAGCATTTT	CASSLGPGGDQPQHF
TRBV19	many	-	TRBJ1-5	TGTGCCAGTAGTACCCCCCAGTTGGGGTCGGGACAGCCCCAGCATTTT	CASSTPQLGSGQPQHF
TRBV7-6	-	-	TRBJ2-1	TGTGCCAGCAGCGGACAATCCAGCTCCTACAATGAGCAGTTCTTC	CASSGQSSSYNEQFF
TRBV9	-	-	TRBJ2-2	TGTGCCAGCAGCGTAGGTCGCCAGGGCGGGGAGCTGTTTTTT	CASSVGRQGGELFF
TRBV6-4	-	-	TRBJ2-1	TGTGCCAGCAGTGATATTGGGGGCGAATACAATGAGCAGTTCTTC	CASSDIGGEYNEQFF
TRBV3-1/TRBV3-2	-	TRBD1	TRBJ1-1	TGTGCCAGCAGCCCCGGGACAGGGGTCACTGAAGCTTTCTTT	CASSPGTGVTEAFF
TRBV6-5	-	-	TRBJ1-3	TGTGCCAGCGAGACAGCCCAATCTGGAAACACCATATATTTT	CASETAQSGNTIYF
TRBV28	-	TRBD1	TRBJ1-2	TGTGCCAGCAGTTTGGCCACCCGGGACAGCACTAACTATGGCTACACCTTC	CASSLATRDSTNYGYTF
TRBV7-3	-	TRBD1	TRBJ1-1	TGTGCCAGCAGACCAGGGGGATCATCGAAAACTTTCTTT	CASRPGGSSKTFF